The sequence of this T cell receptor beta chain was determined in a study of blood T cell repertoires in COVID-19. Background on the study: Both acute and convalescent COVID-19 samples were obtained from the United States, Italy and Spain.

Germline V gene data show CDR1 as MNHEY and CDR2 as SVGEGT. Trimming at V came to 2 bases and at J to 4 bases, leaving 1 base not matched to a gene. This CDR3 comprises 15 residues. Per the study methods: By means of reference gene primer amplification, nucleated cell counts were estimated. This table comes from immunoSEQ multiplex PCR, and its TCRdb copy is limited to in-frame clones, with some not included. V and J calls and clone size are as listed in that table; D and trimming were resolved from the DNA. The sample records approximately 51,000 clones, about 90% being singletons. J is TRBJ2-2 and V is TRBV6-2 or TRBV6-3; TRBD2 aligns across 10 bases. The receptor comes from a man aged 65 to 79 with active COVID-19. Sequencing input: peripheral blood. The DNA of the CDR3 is TGTGCCAGCAGTTACCTAGCGGGGGTCACCGGGGAGCTGTTTTTT. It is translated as CASSYLAGVTGELFF.